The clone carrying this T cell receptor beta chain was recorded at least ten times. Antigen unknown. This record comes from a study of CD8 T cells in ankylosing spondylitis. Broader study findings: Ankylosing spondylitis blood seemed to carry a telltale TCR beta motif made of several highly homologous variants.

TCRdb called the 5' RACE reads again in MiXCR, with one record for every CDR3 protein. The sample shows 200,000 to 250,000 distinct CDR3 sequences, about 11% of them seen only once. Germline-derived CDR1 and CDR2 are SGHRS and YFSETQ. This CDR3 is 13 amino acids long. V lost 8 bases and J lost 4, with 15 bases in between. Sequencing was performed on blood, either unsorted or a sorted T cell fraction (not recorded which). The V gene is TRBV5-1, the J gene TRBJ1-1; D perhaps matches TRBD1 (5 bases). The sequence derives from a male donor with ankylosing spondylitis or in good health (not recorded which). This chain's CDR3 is CASTYSGGTEAFF. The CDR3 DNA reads TGCGCCAGTACGTATAGTGGGGGCACTGAAGCTTTCTTT. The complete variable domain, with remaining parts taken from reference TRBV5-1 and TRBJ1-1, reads KAGVTQTPRYLIKTRGQQVTLSCSPISGHRSVSWYQQTPGQGLQFLFEYFSETQRNKGNFPGRFSGRQFSNSRSEMNVSTLELGDSALYLCASTYSGGTEAFFGQGTRLTVV.